This T cell receptor (beta chain) was obtained from a study of post-analysis software for immune sequencing data. Study-wide background: Relapsing-remitting, secondary progressive and progressive-relapsing courses of multiple sclerosis were included.

Study-level points and caveats: The normalized Chao1 diversity of multiple sclerosis patients was significantly lower than that of controls. Among roughly 5 TRBV segments more frequent in patients than controls were TRBV5-6, TRBV5-1 and TRBV20-1.

Of note for this clonotype: As yet, its antigen is unknown.

CDR1 and CDR2 (germline): SGHRS, YFSETQ. V was trimmed by 0 bases and J by 3 bases, leaving 10 bases between them. This CDR3 spans 16 amino acids. Carried by the TCR beta cDNA libraries were unique molecular identifiers. cDNA molecules numbering about 470,000 came from roughly 1 to 10 million T cells. From the PCR reads, TCRdb called clonotypes with MiXCR, one entry per CDR3 protein. The data contain 750,000 to 950,000 distinct CDR3 sequences, roughly 58% of them singletons. This clonotype was obtained from a girl between 5 and 17 years old with multiple sclerosis. Sequenced material: blood. The J gene is TRBJ1-6, the V gene TRBV5-1; D ambiguous. The CDR3: CASSLAERSYNSPLHF. Written as DNA, the CDR3 is TGCGCCAGCAGCTTGGCCGAGCGGAGCTATAATTCACCCCTCCACTTT.